A selection of T cell receptor beta chains follows, all from one sample in a study of T-cell reconstitution after alpha-beta-depleted transplantation in children. TCRdb reprocessed the PCR reads with MiXCR, giving one entry per CDR3 protein. The table shows some 590,000 distinct CDR3 sequences, with 10% to 13% occurring only once. The specimen comprised PBMCs from the stem cell graft donor, sampled from the stem cell graft. These receptors came from a human donor who donated a stem cell graft to a child with acute myeloid leukemia. The CDR3 runs from the conserved cysteine through the conserved F or W. Each record gives: clone size, D gene, J gene, V gene, CDR3 protein, CDR3 DNA. The D gene is left open where the match is weak. Size is omitted from some rows. Given values are once, few, many or a class for expanded clones.

-,-,TRBJ2-3,TRBV6-5,CASSYFADADTQYF,TGTGCCAGCAGTTACTTTGCAGACGCAGATACGCAGTATTTT
-,-,TRBJ1-4,TRBV4-3,CASSQRGANEKLFF,TGCGCCAGCAGCCAACGGGGGGCTAATGAAAAACTGTTTTTT
many,-,TRBJ2-1,TRBV12-3/TRBV12-4,CASSFREYEQFF,TGTGCCAGCAGTTTCAGGGAGTATGAGCAGTTCTTC
few,TRBD1,TRBJ1-1,TRBV12-3/TRBV12-4,CASRLGTGGYTEAFF,TGTGCCAGCAGACTTGGGACAGGGGGTTACACTGAAGCTTTCTTT
-,TRBD1,TRBJ1-2,TRBV20-1,CSAIPDRDSYNYGYTF,TGCAGTGCTATCCCTGACAGGGACTCCTATAACTATGGCTACACCTTC
-,TRBD2,TRBJ2-3,TRBV20-1,CSASSRAGIDTQYF,TGCAGTGCTAGTAGTCGAGCGGGAATAGATACGCAGTATTTT
-,-,TRBJ2-1,TRBV7-9,CASTWRTAPEQFF,TGTGCCAGCACCTGGAGAACTGCACCTGAGCAGTTCTTC
-,-,TRBJ1-1,TRBV4-3,CASSQDTLEFEAFF,TGCGCCAGCAGCCAAGATACCTTGGAATTTGAAGCTTTCTTT
many,TRBD1,TRBJ1-4,TRBV28,CATVNRGREKLFF,TGTGCCACCGTGAACAGGGGGCGTGAAAAACTGTTTTTT
many,TRBD2,TRBJ2-2,TRBV2,CASSGMLAGNTGELFF,TGTGCCAGCAGTGGGATGCTAGCGGGAAACACCGGGGAGCTGTTTTTT
-,TRBD1,TRBJ1-5,TRBV5-6,CASSRDRGLLGNQPQHF,TGTGCCAGCAGCCGGGACAGGGGGCTATTAGGCAATCAGCCCCAGCATTTT
many,-,TRBJ2-3,TRBV10-3,CAIRPRPQDGQYF,TGTGCCATCAGGCCTAGACCCCAGGATGGGCAGTATTTT
many,-,TRBJ2-7,TRBV3-1,CASSQGYEQYF,TGTGCCAGCAGCCAAGGCTACGAGCAGTACTTC
many,TRBD1,TRBJ2-1,TRBV24-1,CATSDPRQGPNEQFF,TGTGCCACCAGTGATCCCAGACAGGGTCCCAATGAGCAGTTCTTC
many,TRBD1,TRBJ2-2,TRBV29-1,CSVALAGGTGELFF,TGCAGCGTTGCGTTGGCAGGGGGCACCGGGGAGCTGTTTTTT
many,TRBD1,TRBJ1-5,TRBV7-9,CASSLWTGVNSNQPQHF,TGTGCCAGCAGCTTATGGACAGGGGTCAATAGCAATCAGCCCCAGCATTTT
many,-,TRBJ1-6,TRBV3-1,CASSPTAGEGSPLHF,TGTGCCAGCAGCCCAACAGCGGGAGAGGGATCACCCCTCCACTTT
few,-,TRBJ2-5,TRBV20-1,CSARDLYPQETQYF,TGCAGTGCTAGAGACCTCTACCCCCAAGAGACCCAGTACTTC
-,TRBD2,TRBJ2-1,TRBV10-3,CAIRDGSGSYNEQFF,TGTGCCATCAGGGATGGTAGCGGGTCCTACAATGAGCAGTTCTTC
many,-,TRBJ2-7,TRBV28,CASTQSSGTVEQYF,TGTGCCAGCACTCAATCCTCCGGGACTGTCGAGCAGTACTTC
many,-,TRBJ1-5,TRBV4-3,CASSQGKGNQPQHF,TGCGCCAGCAGCCAAGGAAAGGGAAATCAGCCCCAGCATTTT
many,-,TRBJ2-7,TRBV6-5,CASSYAGEDSEQYF,TGTGCCAGCAGTTACGCAGGGGAGGATAGCGAGCAGTACTTC
many,-,TRBJ2-7,TRBV2,CASSFRGSASYEQYF,TGTGCCAGCAGCTTTCGGGGTAGCGCGTCCTACGAGCAGTACTTC
few,-,TRBJ1-6,TRBV7-9,CASSLADSPLHF,TGTGCCAGCAGCTTAGCAGATTCACCCCTCCACTTT
-,-,TRBJ2-5,TRBV29-1,CSVSGPEETQYF,TGCAGCGTTTCCGGGCCCGAAGAGACCCAGTACTTC
few,-,TRBJ2-7,TRBV6-5,CASSYSMGVSEQYF,TGTGCCAGCAGTTACTCAATGGGGGTCAGCGAGCAGTACTTC
-,-,TRBJ2-4,TRBV7-2,CASSPPLALDRNIQYF,TGTGCCAGCAGCCCCCCGTTAGCCCTCGACAGAAACATTCAGTACTTC
few,TRBD2,TRBJ2-1,TRBV6-2/TRBV6-3,CASSYSRLAAPSYNEQFF,TGTGCCAGCAGTTACTCTAGACTAGCTGCCCCCTCCTACAATGAGCAGTTCTTC
many,TRBD2,TRBJ2-2,TRBV4-2,CASSQDSAGRYTGELFF,TGTGCCAGCAGCCAAGATTCGGCCGGGAGGTACACCGGGGAGCTGTTTTTT
-,-,TRBJ1-6,TRBV30,CAWTSGLDSPLHF,TGTGCCTGGACTTCAGGTCTTGATTCACCCCTCCACTTT
-,-,TRBJ1-2,TRBV20-1,CSAPTPLVGYTF,TGCAGTGCGCCTACCCCGCTAGTCGGCTACACCTTC
-,TRBD2,TRBJ2-3,TRBV11-3,CASSSASGRGDTQYF,TGTGCCAGCAGCTCCGCTAGCGGGAGAGGCGATACGCAGTATTTT
-,-,TRBJ1-6,TRBV20-1,CSARPREGLVAPLHF,TGCAGTGCTAGACCTCGGGAAGGGCTCGTAGCACCCCTCCACTTT
-,TRBD2,TRBJ2-2,TRBV27,CASSISGMNTGELFF,TGTGCCAGCAGTATTAGCGGGATGAACACCGGGGAGCTGTTTTTT
few,-,TRBJ1-4,TRBV9,CASSVATGIATNEKLFF,TGTGCCAGCAGCGTAGCTACAGGAATTGCAACTAATGAAAAACTGTTTTTT